This TCR beta chain was recorded in a study of shared clonotypes between healthy human individuals. Background on the study: The study drew on a couple of women and a few men aged 18 to 49 as donors.

To note about this clone: Its matching antigen is unknown.

Study-wide results and caveats: Genetic and exposure-history diversity was limited by the small donor number. Estimated richness was generally greater in naive than memory subsets. Among several donors, approximately 5.4% of naive CD4 clonotypes were found in common.

Germline loops: CDR1 PRHDT, CDR2 FYEKMQ (reference sequence). Trimming took off 5 bases at V and 8 bases at J, with 21 bases between the two ends. The CDR3 spans 16 residues. Selected positively for CCR7 and CD45RO-negative, naive CD8 cells excluded terminally differentiated effector memory CD45RA+ cells. Clones were read by immunoSEQ multiplex PCR, and TCRdb kept only the in-frame ones, dropping some. The data show about 1,900,000 clones, over 85% seen once. The specimen was naive CD8+ T cells sorted from blood. This receptor was identified in a man aged 18 to 29 in good health. This chain links TRBV13 with TRBJ2-2, with TRBD1 as a possible D gene (6 bases). CDR3 region: CASSTAGTPEAGELFF. In DNA, the CDR3 is TGTGCCAGCAGCACCGCCGGGACACCAGAGGCGGGGGAGCTGTTTTTT. The variable domain in full, with the rest retrieved from reference TRBV13 and TRBJ2-2, is AAGVIQSPRHLIKEKRETATLKCYPIPRHDTVYWYQQGPGQDPQFLISFYEKMQSDKGSIPDRFSAQQFSDYHSELNMSSLELGDSALYFCASSTAGTPEAGELFFGEGSRLTVL.